This is a list of T cell receptor beta chains from one sample in a study of cytomegalovirus exposure and HLA in healthy donors. Assay: immunoSEQ multiplex PCR; the TCRdb copy retains only in-frame clones and omits some. The sample consists of more than 150,000 clones, over 80% of them appearing once. Sequencing was done on a sample of PBMCs. These receptors originate from a man aged 35 to 55 in good health and CMV-seropositive. The conserved cysteine and the conserved F or W are not part of the CDR3 here.

CDR3 length | J gene | V gene | CDR3 protein
10 | TRBJ2-7 | TRBV5-1 | ASSFPGGEQY
10 | TRBJ2-1 | TRBV27 | ASSPGQDEQF
10 | TRBJ2-7 | TRBV6-5 | ASRSTAYEQY
13 | TRBJ2-2 | TRBV13 | ASSLGLAYTGELF
13 | TRBJ2-3 | TRBV7-9 | ASSYRTSSRDTQY
16 | TRBJ2-5 | TRBV30 | AWTGQGLAGGPRETQY
11 | TRBJ1-2 | TRBV10-3 | AISDEVGGGYT
12 | TRBJ2-7 | TRBV7-9 | ASSSRGARVEQY
13 | TRBJ1-3 | TRBV18 | ASSLQGSSGNTIY
14 | TRBJ2-6 | TRBV5-1 | ASSLGQGAGANVLT
14 | TRBJ1-3 | TRBV28 | ASTPLSTGRFATIY
12 | TRBJ2-7 | TRBV30 | AWSRDRGSYEQY
10 | TRBJ1-2 | TRBV7-9 | SSRDRNYGYT
13 | TRBJ2-1 | TRBV27 | ASSPRQGDDNEQF
10 | TRBJ1-1 | TRBV6-5 | ASREGVGEAF
14 | TRBJ2-1 | TRBV5-1 | ASSDLTTLPKNEQF
12 | TRBJ2-1 | TRBV5-1 | ASSFPSGANEQF
13 | TRBJ1-2 | TRBV9 | ASSPAGTGMMRYT
13 | TRBJ2-7 | TRBV29-1 | SVEGAGQGGTEQY
12 | TRBJ2-7 | TRBV5-1 | ASSLEAGSYEQY
15 | TRBJ2-1 | TRBV4-1 | ASSQEDGTGVLDEQF
11 | TRBJ2-3 | TRBV11-3 | ASSGVGEDTQY
11 | TRBJ1-6 | TRBV7-6 | ASSPTGNSPLH
12 | TRBJ1-1 | TRBV2 | ASRETQGGTEAF
12 | TRBJ1-4 | TRBV18 | ASSQDRTNEKLF
11 | TRBJ1-3 | TRBV5-1 | ASSSRRGNTIY
12 | TRBJ1-1 | TRBV13 | ASSQQGENTEAF
11 | TRBJ2-7 | TRBV7-9 | SSSPRGTYEQY
14 | TRBJ1-2 | TRBV5-6 | ASSLNPTGAYYGYT
9 | TRBJ1-1 | TRBV19 | ASSIPAEAF
15 | TRBJ2-4 | TRBV6-1 | ASSEGWDRGPKNIQY
12 | TRBJ2-3 | TRBV7-3 | ASSSPPSTDTQY
10 | TRBJ1-2 | TRBV29-1 | SVMKAGGYYT
12 | TRBJ1-1 | TRBV27 | ASKLRQGGTEAF
14 | TRBJ1-1 | TRBV14 | ASSQRPGRLNTEAF
13 | TRBJ2-7 | TRBV9 | ASSVGGGARYEQY
14 | TRBJ1-5 | TRBV7-8 | ASSLTDRDGNQPQH
14 | . | TRBV29-1 | SVEVASGGYPYEQY
14 | TRBJ2-4 | TRBV10-1 | ASSEWDRGRRNIQY
13 | TRBJ1-2 | TRBV4-3 | ASSHDTGGAEGYT
13 | TRBJ1-5 | TRBV9 | ASSTGTGGSQPQH
9 | TRBJ1-2 | TRBV20-1 | SAAGGGGYT
12 | TRBJ1-1 | TRBV29-1 | SVSGGARNTEAF
15 | TRBJ2-2 | TRBV7-6 | ASSTTLDRGPTGELF
15 | TRBJ2-7 | TRBV5-1 | ASSWYTGGGLGGEQY
15 | TRBJ2-7 | TRBV13 | ASSLGAPTGETYEQY